Listed below are T cell receptor beta chains from one sample, sequenced in a study of T cell responses to AZD1222 COVID-19 vaccine. Assay used: immunoSEQ multiplex PCR; TCRdb lists only in-frame clones, some missing. The data show about 180,000 clones, 90% to 95% seen once. The specimen was peripheral blood, collected 28 days after the second AZD1222 dose. The receptor source for this set is an adult who received the AZD1222 COVID-19 vaccine. Both conserved end residues are part of each CDR3. D genes are given only for firm matches. A clone size is listed for some rows: how often the clone was seen (once, few, many), or a class if it is expanded.

TRBJ2-1 . TRBV10-3 . TGTGCCATCAGAGGCGACACCGGGCGTCGTTTTCGGGAGCAGTTCTTC CAIRGDTGRRFREQFF
TRBJ1-1 . TRBV5-5 . TGTGCCAGCAGCTTATGGACAGCGGCGAACACTGAAGCTTTCTTT CASSLWTAANTEAFF
TRBJ1-4 . TRBV7-2 . TGTGCCAGCAGCTTACAGTTCGCAACTAATGAAAAACTGTTTTTT CASSLQFATNEKLFF
TRBJ2-3 . TRBV24-1 . TGTGCCACCAGTGACCACGACAGGAAAGGCACAGATACGCAGTATTTT CATSDHDRKGTDTQYF
TRBJ2-3 . TRBV4-1 . TGCGCCAGCAGCCAAGCGGGACCATCCACAGATACGCAGTATTTT CASSQAGPSTDTQYF
TRBJ1-1 . TRBV28 TRBD1 TGTGCCTGTGACAGGGGGCTCGGTGAAGCTTTCTTT CACDRGLGEAFF
TRBJ2-1 . TRBV14 . TGTGCCAGCAGCCGGCCCTATAGTGAGCAGTTCTTC CASSRPYSEQFF
TRBJ2-3 . TRBV11-2 . TGTGCCAGCAGCTTTAGCGGCTTGAGCACAGATACGCAGTATTTT CASSFSGLSTDTQYF
TRBJ2-3 . TRBV5-1 . TGCGCCAGCAGCCCGGAAGGGATGCCAGATACGCAGTATTTT CASSPEGMPDTQYF
TRBJ2-7 . TRBV21-1 . TGTGCCAGGCAGGGGCAGGCCTACTACGCCTACGAGCAGTACTTC CARQGQAYYAYEQYF
TRBJ2-7 . TRBV9 . TGTGCCAGCAGCGACCCTCGACACGAGCAGTACTTC CASSDPRHEQYF
TRBJ1-1 . TRBV3-1/TRBV3-2 TRBD1 TGTGCCAGCAGCCCCGGGACAGCCTTGGCTTTCTTT CASSPGTALAFF
TRBJ1-3 . TRBV18 . TGTGCCAGCTCACCACAGGGAAACACCATATATTTT CASSPQGNTIYF
TRBJ1-3 . TRBV12-3/TRBV12-4 . TGTGCCAGCAGTTTATTGGCCGGGAGCACCATATATTTT CASSLLAGSTIYF
TRBJ2-1 . TRBV6-6 TRBD2 TGTGCCAGCAGTCAGAGACTAGCGGGTTACAATGAGCAGTTCTTC CASSQRLAGYNEQFF
TRBJ1-1 . TRBV30 . TGTGCCTGGAGTGTGGGGGGACTCATGAACACTGAAGCTTTCTTT CAWSVGGLMNTEAFF
TRBJ1-2 . TRBV6-1 . TGTGCCAGCAGTGAAGGTCGGGGGGGCGGTGATTTATATGGCTACACCTTC CASSEGRGGGDLYGYTF
TRBJ2-7 . TRBV14 . TGTGCCAGCAGCCAAGAGGATTACGAGCAGTACTTC CASSQEDYEQYF
TRBJ2-7 few TRBV5-1 TRBD2 TGCGCCAGCAGCTTGAGGGGACTAGCGGGAGCGGCCGACGAGCAGTACTTC CASSLRGLAGAADEQYF
TRBJ2-7 . TRBV7-6 . TGTGCCAGCAGCTTAAACGCCGAGGGGCGCCTTTACGAGCAGTACTTC CASSLNAEGRLYEQYF
TRBJ1-4 . TRBV6-2/TRBV6-3 . TGTGCCAGCAGTGGGAGGGCTGGCAATGAAAAACTGTTTTTT CASSGRAGNEKLFF
TRBJ2-7 . TRBV12-5 TRBD1 TGTGCTAGTGGTTTGCCCCGGACAGGCGGGTACGAGCAGTACTTC CASGLPRTGGYEQYF
TRBJ1-5 . TRBV19 . TGTGCCAGTAGTAACGATCAGCCCCAGCATTTT CASSNDQPQHF
TRBJ2-3 . TRBV7-9 . TGTGCCAGCAGCTTGGGGAGCACAGATACGCAGTATTTT CASSLGSTDTQYF
TRBJ2-6 . TRBV25-1 . TGTGCCAGCAGTGAATGGTCTGGGGCCAACGTCCTGACTTTC CASSEWSGANVLTF
TRBJ1-1 once TRBV18 . TGTGCCAGCTCACCAAGGGACACCGAAGCTTTCTTT CASSPRDTEAFF
TRBJ1-6 . TRBV27 . TGTGCCAGCAGTGAACAGCTTTCCAATTCACCCCTCCACTTT CASSEQLSNSPLHF
TRBJ2-7 . TRBV19 . TGTGCCAGTAGTATAGGGGGGGTGTCGGTTTCCTACGAGCAGTACTTC CASSIGGVSVSYEQYF
TRBJ2-7 . TRBV6-2/TRBV6-3 TRBD2 TGTGCCAGCAGCAGCGGGACTAGCGGGGGGCGAGGATACGAGCAGTACTTC CASSSGTSGGRGYEQYF
TRBJ1-5 . TRBV4-1 . TGCGCCAGCAGCCAAAGGGACTTGGTTGGGTCCCAGCATTTT CASSQRDLVGSQHF